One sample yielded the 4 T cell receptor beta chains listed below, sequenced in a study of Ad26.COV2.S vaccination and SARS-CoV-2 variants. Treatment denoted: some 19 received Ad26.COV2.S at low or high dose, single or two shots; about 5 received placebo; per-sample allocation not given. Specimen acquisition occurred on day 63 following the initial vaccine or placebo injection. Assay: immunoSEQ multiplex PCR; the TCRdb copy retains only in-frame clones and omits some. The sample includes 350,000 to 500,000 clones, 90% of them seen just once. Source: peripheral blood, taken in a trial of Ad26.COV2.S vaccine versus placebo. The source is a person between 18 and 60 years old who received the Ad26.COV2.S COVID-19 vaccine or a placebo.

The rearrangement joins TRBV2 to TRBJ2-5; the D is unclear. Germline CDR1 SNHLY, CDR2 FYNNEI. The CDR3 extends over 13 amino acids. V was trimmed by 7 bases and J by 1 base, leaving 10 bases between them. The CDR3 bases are TGTGCCAGCATAGGCAGGATCCAAGAGACCCAGTACTTC. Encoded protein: CASIGRIQETQYF.

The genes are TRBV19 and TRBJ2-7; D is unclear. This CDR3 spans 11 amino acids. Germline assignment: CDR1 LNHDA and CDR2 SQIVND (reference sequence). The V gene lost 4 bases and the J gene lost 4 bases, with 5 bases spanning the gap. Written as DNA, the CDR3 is TGTGCCAGTAGTAGCACTTACGAGCAGTACTTC. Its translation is CASSSTYEQYF.

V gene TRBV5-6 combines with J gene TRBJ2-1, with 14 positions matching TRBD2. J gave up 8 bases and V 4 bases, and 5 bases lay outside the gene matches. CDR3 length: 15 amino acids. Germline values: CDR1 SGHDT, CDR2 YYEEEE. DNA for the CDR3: TGTGCCAGCAGCCGGGGACTAGCGGGAGCTTATGAGCAGTTCTTC. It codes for CASSRGLAGAYEQFF.

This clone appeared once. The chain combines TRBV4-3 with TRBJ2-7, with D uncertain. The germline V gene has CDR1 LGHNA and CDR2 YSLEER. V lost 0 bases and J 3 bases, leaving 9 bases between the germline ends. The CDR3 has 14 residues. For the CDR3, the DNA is TGCGCCAGCAGCCAAGATTTACGGATCTACGAGCAGTACTTC. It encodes CASSQDLRIYEQYF.